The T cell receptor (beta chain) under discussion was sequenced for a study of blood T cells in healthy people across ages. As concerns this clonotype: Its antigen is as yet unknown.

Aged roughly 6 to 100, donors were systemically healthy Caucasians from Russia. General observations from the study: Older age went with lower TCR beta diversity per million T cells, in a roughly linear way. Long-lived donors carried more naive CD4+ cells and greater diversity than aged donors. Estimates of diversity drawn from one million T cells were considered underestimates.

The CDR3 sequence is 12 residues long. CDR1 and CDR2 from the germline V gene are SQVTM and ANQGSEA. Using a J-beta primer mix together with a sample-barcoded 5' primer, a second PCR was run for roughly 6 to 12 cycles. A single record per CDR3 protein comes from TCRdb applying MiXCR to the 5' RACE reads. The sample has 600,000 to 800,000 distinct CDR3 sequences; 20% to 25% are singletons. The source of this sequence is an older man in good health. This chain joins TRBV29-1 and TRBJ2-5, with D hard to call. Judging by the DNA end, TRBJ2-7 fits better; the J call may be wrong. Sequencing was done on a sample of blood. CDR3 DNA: TGCAGCGTAGACGGAAACTCCTACGAGCAGTACTTC. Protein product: CSVDGNSYEQYF.